Below are 18 T cell receptor beta chains sequenced from a single sample in a study of blood T cell repertoires in COVID-19. Assay: immunoSEQ multiplex PCR; the TCRdb copy retains only in-frame clones and omits some. The data show roughly 81,000 clones, around 83% seen once. Sample: peripheral blood. The receptors stem from a man of 80 years or more with active or convalescent COVID-19.

The DNA of the CDR3 is TGTGCCAGCAGCGGATCGACAGGGTGGAATGAGCAGTTCTTC. Residues: CASSGSTGWNEQFF. The chain couples TRBV5-4 to TRBJ2-1; 7 bases align to TRBD1. V dropped 4 bases and J dropped 7; count of bases not matched to a gene: 8. Germline values: CDR1 SGHNT, CDR2 YYREEE (reference sequence). The CDR3 covers 14 residues.

The chain couples TRBV12-2 to TRBJ2-3; the D call of TRBD2 is as the table states it, not checked on the DNA. TRBV12-2 is noted as a pseudogene. The CDR3 consists of 16 residues. CDR3 DNA sequence: TGTGCAAGTCGCCCCCAAACTAGCGGACGCACAGATACGCAGTATTTT. This codes for CASRPQTSGRTDTQYF.

The J gene is TRBJ1-4, the V gene TRBV4-3; 12 nucleotides match TRBD1. The CDR3 is 19 residues long. Germline V CDR1 and CDR2: LGHNA, YSLEER. J was trimmed by 0 bases and V by 4 bases; bases with no gene match: 9. In nucleotides, the CDR3 is TGCGCCAGCAGCCTGGATTCCGGGACAGGGGGCCCAACTAATGAAAAACTGTTTTTT. Protein sequence: CASSLDSGTGGPTNEKLFF.

This chain links TRBV7-3 with TRBJ1-1; maybe TRBD1 (5 bases). Germline CDR1 and CDR2: SGHTA and FQGTGA. This CDR3 comprises 15 residues. V dropped 2 bases and J dropped 1 base, with 11 bases sitting between them. The chain's CDR3 is CASSLLGRANTEAFF. The CDR3, as DNA: TGTGCCAGCAGCTTACTTGGCAGGGCGAACACTGAAGCTTTCTTT.

In its sample, this clone was seen once. The chain couples TRBV4-3 to TRBJ2-1; D remains ambiguous. V was shortened by 4 bases and J by 0 bases, with 10 bases between the two germline ends. The germline CDR1 and CDR2 sequences are LGHNA and YSLEER. The CDR3 is 15 amino acids. The CDR3 is CASSLYHSSYNEQFF. Written as DNA, the CDR3 is TGCGCCAGCAGCCTATATCATAGCTCCTACAATGAGCAGTTCTTC.

This rearrangement joins TRBV6-5 to TRBJ2-7; no firm D call. This CDR3 is built from 12 residues. Germline V gene data show CDR1 as MNHEY and CDR2 as SVGAGI. V lost 6 bases and J 3 bases, leaving 9 bases between the germline ends. In DNA form, the CDR3 reads TGTGCCAGCAGAGCACAGTTCTACGAGCAGTACTTC. Its translation is CASRAQFYEQYF.

This chain links TRBV5-5 with TRBJ2-2; TRBD1 matches 7 bases. Germline loops: CDR1 SGHKS, CDR2 YYEKEE (reference sequence). Trimming cost V 0 bases and J 8 bases; bases outside gene matches: 7. The CDR3 extends over 15 amino acids. CDR3 amino acids: CASSLEGTVIGELFF. CDR3 DNA sequence: TGTGCCAGCAGCTTGGAAGGGACAGTTATTGGGGAGCTGTTTTTT.

The J gene is TRBJ1-4, the V gene TRBV18; possibly TRBD1 for D (6 bases). CDR3 size: 15 residues. V gave up 6 bases and J gave up 7 bases, with 18 bases separating them. CDR1 KGHSH and CDR2 LQKENI come from the germline V gene. The CDR3 here is CASSPSSVGGEKLFF. In nucleotides, the CDR3 is TGTGCCAGCTCCCCTTCTAGTGTAGGGGGTGAAAAACTGTTTTTT.

In its sample, this clone was seen many times. V is TRBV2 and J is TRBJ2-5, with 9 bases fitting TRBD1. Losses at the gene ends were 5 bases for V and 3 bases for J; bases not matched to a gene: 7. CDR1 and CDR2 (germline): SNHLY, FYNNEI. The CDR3 has 15 amino acids. CDR3 nucleotide sequence: TGTGCCAGCAGTTTGGACAGGGGCTTTGAAGAGACCCAGTACTTC. This codes for CASSLDRGFEETQYF.

CDR3 sequence (DNA): TGCGCCAGCAGCGGGGGACAGATGAACACTGAAGCTTTCTTT. It is translated as CASSGGQMNTEAFF. The chain carries TRBV5-1 and TRBJ1-1; TRBD1 matches at 7 bases. After removal of 4 bases from V and 0 bases from J, the junction contained 3 bases not matched to a gene. CDR3 length: 14 amino acids. The germline V gene encodes CDR1 SGHRS and CDR2 YFSETQ.

The chain recombines TRBV15 with TRBJ2-1; 8 bases align to TRBD2. CDR3 length: 15 residues. Germline CDR1 LNHNV, CDR2 YYDKDF (reference sequence). The J segment lost 3 bases and the V segment lost 3 bases, leaving 4 bases of the junction unmatched. CDR3 amino acids: CATSSGREGYNEQFF. As DNA, the CDR3 is TGTGCCACCAGCAGTGGACGGGAGGGCTACAATGAGCAGTTCTTC.

This chain links TRBV25-1 with TRBJ2-5; a weak D match, TRBD1 (6 bases). The CDR3 has 14 amino acids. Germline lookup yields CDR1 MGHDK and CDR2 SYGVNS. Trimming shortened V by 4 bases and J by 1 base, and 10 bases separated the two germline ends. For the CDR3, the DNA is TGTGCCAGCAGTGTAGGGGGTTCCCAAGAGACCCAGTACTTC. Translation gives CASSVGGSQETQYF.

The chain employs TRBV18 and TRBJ1-4; D uncertain. The CDR3 is 16 residues long. The germline V gene has CDR1 KGHSH and CDR2 LQKENI. V shed 4 bases and J shed 0 bases, with 12 bases lying between them. The CDR3 DNA sequence: TGTGCCAGCTCACTTCAAGAACTTCCAACTAATGAAAAACTGTTTTTT. Translated: CASSLQELPTNEKLFF.

This rearrangement joins TRBV5-3 to TRBJ1-2; TRBD1 might be the D (5 bases). TRBV5-3 is treated as an ORF (open reading frame) with a function not yet certain. The CDR3 has 12 amino acids. With 10 bases removed from V and 8 bases from J, the gap between germline ends came to 18 bases. The CDR3 coding sequence is TGTGCCTCCAGGGTTGGCAAGCGAGGCTACACCTTC. Translating gives CASRVGKRGYTF.

The chain carries TRBV3-1 (or the pseudogene TRBV3-2) and TRBJ1-2, with unresolved D. Trimming removed 0 bases at V and 6 bases at J, with 11 bases between. Germline loops: CDR1 LGHDT, CDR2 YNNKEL (reference sequence). The CDR3 length is 14 residues. CDR3 sequence: CASSQEVGRDGYTF. In nucleotides, the CDR3 is TGTGCCAGCAGCCAAGAGGTAGGGAGGGATGGCTACACCTTC.

The gene calls are TRBV10-3 and TRBJ2-1; 15 nucleotides agree with TRBD2. Germline loops: CDR1 ENHRY, CDR2 SYGVKD. Trimming took 6 bases from V and 9 from J; bases not matched to a gene: 12. This CDR3 contains 17 residues. CDR3: CAIRAAEGLAGGPEQFF. The CDR3 DNA reads TGTGCCATCAGGGCAGCCGAGGGACTAGCGGGAGGACCTGAGCAGTTCTTC.

This clone was seen only once. The chain uses TRBV30 and TRBJ2-3; tentatively, D is TRBD2 (5 bases). The CDR3 consists of 14 residues. Trimming pared 1 base from V and 1 base from J, leaving 9 bases between. The germline CDR1 and CDR2 sequences are GTSNPN and SVGIG (reference sequence). The CDR3 sequence is CAWSATGGTDTQYF. Written as DNA, the CDR3 is TGTGCCTGGAGTGCAACCGGGGGCACAGATACGCAGTATTTT.

The rearrangement links TRBV5-1 to TRBJ2-2, with TRBD1 matching over 10 bases. J lost 5 bases, V lost 4 bases, and 2 bases had no gene match. From germline, CDR1 is SGHRS and CDR2 YFSETQ. The CDR3 runs 14 residues. The CDR3 loop reads CASSGQGGTGELFF. The CDR3 DNA reads TGCGCCAGCAGCGGACAGGGGGGAACCGGGGAGCTGTTTTTT.